This T cell receptor (beta chain) appears in the sequencing data of a study of blood T cell repertoires in COVID-19. Assay used: immunoSEQ multiplex PCR; TCRdb lists only in-frame clones, some missing. This sample yields around 700,000 clones, of which 70% to 90% are seen a single time; over 0.2% belongs to the top ten. V was shortened by 3 bases and J by 5 bases, with 8 bases between the two germline ends. The length of the CDR3 is 12 residues. Germline CDR1 SGHRS, CDR2 YFSETQ. V is TRBV5-1 and J is TRBJ1-1; D is possibly TRBD1 (6 bases). Specimen: peripheral blood. This TCR was sampled from a woman under 30 with acute or convalescent COVID-19. This chain's CDR3 is CASSSGVTEAFF. CDR3 DNA sequence: TGCGCCAGCAGCTCAGGGGTAACTGAAGCTTTCTTT.